The 3 T cell receptor beta chains reported below all come from one sample, sequenced in a study of cytomegalovirus exposure and HLA in healthy donors. Amplification used 60 Vbeta primers and 13 Jbeta primers. The table came from immunoSEQ multiplex PCR; TCRdb's copy has only in-frame clones and leaves some out. This sample carries more than 95,000 clones, 13% to 15% of them seen once, and the ten largest clones take more than 0.8%. Specimen: PBMCs. The receptors originated from a female donor in good health and CMV-seronegative.

This clone has more than one count but fewer than ten. CDR3 region: CASSGQGYEFGAFF. CDR3 DNA: TGTGCCAGCAGTGGGCAGGGGTATGAATTCGGGGCTTTCTTT. The chain carries TRBV2 and TRBJ1-1; a possible D gene is TRBD1 (6 bases). In germline, CDR1 is SNHLY, CDR2 FYNNEI. V shed 4 bases and J shed 11 bases, with 20 bases lying between them. The CDR3 extends over 14 amino acids.

This chain links TRBV10-3 with TRBJ2-7; D perhaps matches TRBD1 (6 bases). Trimming left V 4 bases short and J 0 bases short, with 13 bases between. This CDR3 is built from 15 residues. Germline V gene lookup returns CDR1 ENHRY and CDR2 SYGVKD. The DNA of the CDR3 is TGTGCCATCAGTGGAAGGGACACCAACTCCTACGAGCAGTACTTC. Translating gives CAISGRDTNSYEQYF.

This clone was picked up a small number of times. The rearrangement links TRBV4-3 to TRBJ1-1; TRBD1 matches 7 bases. V was pared by 2 bases and J by 0 bases, with 3 bases of the junction left unmatched. Germline loops: CDR1 LGHNA, CDR2 YSLEER. CDR3 length: 15 amino acids. The CDR3 protein is CASSQTTGLNTEAFF. CDR3 in DNA: TGCGCCAGCAGCCAAACGACAGGGCTGAACACTGAAGCTTTCTTT.